Detailed here is one T cell receptor (beta chain). Germline CDR1 reads MGHRA; CDR2 reads YSYEKL. With V trimmed by 4 bases and J by 3 bases, 10 bases remained unmatched. CDR3 length: 16 residues. The libraries were made with immunoSEQ v3. Clones were read by immunoSEQ multiplex PCR, and TCRdb kept only the in-frame ones, dropping some. Among tens of thousands of clones listed, more than 75% were seen once. These data originate in a study of TIL therapy for anti-PD-1-resistant metastatic lung cancer. Time point denoted: pre-treatment sample, taken before nivolumab and TIL therapy. The clonotype was recovered from a person aged 25-80 years with non-small cell lung cancer. Source: blood, taken at baseline. The rearrangement uses TRBV4-1 and TRBJ2-7; 9 nucleotides match TRBD2. CDR3 loop: CASSRAGGGADYEQYF. In nucleotides, the CDR3 is TGCGCCAGCAGCCGAGCCGGCGGGGGGGCAGACTACGAGCAGTACTTC.